These 27 T cell receptor beta chains were sequenced from one sample in a study of T cell responses to AZD1222 COVID-19 vaccine. Profiling relied on immunoSEQ multiplex PCR, and the TCRdb table lists in-frame clones only, not all of them. The sample shows about 130,000 clones, approximately 90% of them seen only once. The sequencing here drew on peripheral blood, taken on day 0 of AZD1222 vaccination. All receptors come from an adult in good health.

The chain links TRBV4-3 to TRBJ1-2; D perhaps matches TRBD1 (6 bases). V gave up 0 bases and J gave up 7 bases, with 15 bases separating them. Per the germline V gene, CDR1 is LGHNA and CDR2 is YSLEER. The CDR3 spans 15 residues. CDR3 amino acids: CASSQESGAARGYTF. CDR3 bases: TGCGCCAGCAGCCAAGAGTCGGGGGCGGCCCGTGGCTACACCTTC.

The chain carries TRBV18 and TRBJ1-1, with a weak D call TRBD1 (6 bases). V was clipped by 3 bases and J by 6 bases, with 8 bases between them. Germline CDR1 KGHSH, CDR2 LQKENI. The CDR3 has 12 residues. The CDR3 loop is CASSPGGSEAFF. The CDR3 nucleotides are TGTGCCAGCTCACCTGGGGGCTCTGAAGCTTTCTTT.

The CDR3 bases are TGTGCCAGCAGCTTGGCAGGGGGCGATGGCTACACCTTC. This sequence encodes CASSLAGGDGYTF. The chain carries TRBV5-6 and TRBJ1-2; 8 bases match TRBD1. Germline assignment: CDR1 SGHDT and CDR2 YYEEEE. The CDR3 is 13 residues long. V gave up 0 bases and J gave up 6 bases; unmatched junction bases: 1.

This chain connects TRBV7-2 to TRBJ1-1; D unclear. Germline V gene lookup returns CDR1 SGHTA and CDR2 FQGNSA. The CDR3 spans 14 residues. V gave up 0 bases and J gave up 2 bases, with 7 bases separating them. DNA for the CDR3: TGTGCCAGCAGCTTAGCAGGCCCCAACACTGAAGCTTTCTTT. As protein: CASSLAGPNTEAFF.

This sequence joins TRBV6-2 or TRBV6-3 and TRBJ2-5; no definite D call. The CDR3 runs to 15 residues. Per the germline V gene, CDR1 is MNHEY and CDR2 is SVGEGT. The V end was cut by 4 bases, the J end by 1 base, with 13 bases between. The CDR3 sequence: CASSLPRPGQETQYF. The CDR3 DNA reads TGTGCCAGCAGTTTACCCCGACCCGGCCAAGAGACCCAGTACTTC.

The chain is built from TRBV25-1 and TRBJ2-2, with unresolved D. The CDR3 is 13 residues long. V gave up 7 bases and J gave up 7 bases, with 13 bases separating them. The V gene's germline CDR1 is MGHDK and CDR2 SYGVNS. CDR3 region: CASNRVRNGELFF. CDR3 sequence (DNA): TGTGCCAGCAACCGGGTGAGAAACGGGGAGCTGTTTTTT. Complete variable domain (other parts from reference TRBV25-1 and TRBJ2-2): EADIYQTPRYLVIGTGKKITLECSQTMGHDKMYWYQQDPGMELHLIHYSYGVNSTEKGDLSSESTVSRIRTEHFPLTLESARPSHTSQYLCASNRVRNGELFFGEGSRLTVL.

The chain joins TRBV6-5 to TRBJ1-1; D unresolved. This CDR3 is built from 14 residues. V lost 0 bases to trimming and J lost 6 bases, with 11 bases between them. The V gene's germline CDR1 is MNHEY and CDR2 SVGAGI. CDR3 protein: CASSYSWAGPEAFF. The CDR3 nucleotides read TGTGCCAGCAGTTACTCGTGGGCTGGACCTGAAGCTTTCTTT.

This rearrangement joins TRBV30 to TRBJ1-5, with 9 positions matching TRBD1. The CDR3 length is 15 residues. The junction had 7 bases not matched to a gene; V was cut back by 2 bases and J by 5 bases. Germline CDR1 is GTSNPN and CDR2 is SVGIG (reference sequence). CDR3 nucleotide sequence: TGTGCCTGGAGTCCGGGACAGGGTCCCCATCAGCCCCAGCATTTT. Encoded protein: CAWSPGQGPHQPQHF.

The V gene is TRBV19, the J gene TRBJ1-2; 8 bases map to TRBD1. The CDR3 has 12 amino acids. CDR1 is LNHDA, CDR2 SQIVND, per germline (reference sequence). V was pared by 10 bases and J by 8 bases, with 9 bases of the junction left unmatched. This chain's CDR3 is CATRTGPRGYTF. The CDR3 DNA reads as TGTGCCACTAGGACAGGGCCTAGGGGCTACACCTTC. Together with reference TRBV19 and TRBJ1-2, the CDR3 gives the full variable domain: DGGITQSPKYLFRKEGQNVTLSCEQNLNHDAMYWYRQDPGQGLRLIYYSQIVNDFQKGDIAEGYSVSREKKESFPLTVTSAQKNPTAFYLCATRTGPRGYTFGSGTRLTVV.

V gene TRBV19 combines with J gene TRBJ2-1; 7 bases align to TRBD2. Germline loops: CDR1 LNHDA, CDR2 SQIVND (reference sequence). V lost 7 bases and J lost 3; bases outside the gene matches: 9. This CDR3 has 15 amino acids. The CDR3 DNA sequence: TGTGCCAGTACTACAATGGCGGGGGTCTACAATGAGCAGTTCTTC. This codes for CASTTMAGVYNEQFF.

In DNA, the CDR3 is TGTGCCACCAGCAGAGCGGGGATGTACAATGAGCAGTTCTTC. Translating gives CATSRAGMYNEQFF. This chain uses TRBV15 with TRBJ2-1, with a tentative D call TRBD2 (5 bases). Germline V gives CDR1 LNHNV, CDR2 YYDKDF (reference sequence). Trimming removed 1 base at V and 4 bases at J, with 8 bases between. The CDR3 totals 14 residues.

The gene calls are TRBV4-3 and TRBJ2-5; perhaps TRBD1 as D (6 bases). Germline CDR1 is LGHNA and CDR2 is YSLEER. This CDR3 region has 14 residues. Trimming took 5 bases from V and 4 from J, leaving 14 bases between them. CDR3 sequence reads: CASSKQGGGETQYF. CDR3 sequence (DNA): TGCGCCAGCAGCAAACAGGGTGGGGGAGAGACCCAGTACTTC.

The chain has TRBV5-3 and TRBJ2-7, with 8 nucleotides matching TRBD1. TRBV5-3 falls under the ORF class, with uncertain function. J was trimmed by 2 bases and V by 5 bases; bases with no gene match: 9. The CDR3 spans 15 residues. In nucleotides, the CDR3 is TGTGCCAGAAGAGAGACCGGGACAGGCCCCTACGAGCAGTACTTC. Its translation is CARRETGTGPYEQYF.

The rearrangement uses TRBV4-2 and TRBJ2-5; D unresolved. The germline V gene encodes CDR1 LGHNA and CDR2 YNFKEQ. The CDR3 covers 14 residues. Trimming took off 3 bases at V and 1 base at J, with 9 bases between the two ends. The CDR3 coding sequence is TGTGCCAGCAGCCAGAGTGAGGCCCAAGAGACCCAGTACTTC. The encoded protein is CASSQSEAQETQYF.

The V call is TRBV5-4, the J call TRBJ2-5; a possible D gene is TRBD2 (6 bases). V was trimmed by 3 bases and J by 9 bases, leaving 15 bases between them. Germline V gene sequence: CDR1 SGHNT, CDR2 YYREEE (reference sequence). The CDR3 extends over 13 amino acids. The CDR3 loop reads CASSWGDWGAQYF. The CDR3 DNA is TGTGCCAGCAGCTGGGGGGACTGGGGGGCCCAGTACTTC. The whole variable domain, remainder taken from reference TRBV5-4 and TRBJ2-5, is ETGVTQSPTHLIKTRGQQVTLRCSSQSGHNTVSWYQQALGQGPQFIFQYYREEENGRGNFPPRFSGLQFPNYSSELNVNALELDDSALYLCASSWGDWGAQYFGPGTRLLVL.

The chain uses TRBV5-8 and TRBJ2-7; D is ambiguous. CDR1 is SGHTS, CDR2 YDEGEE, per germline. The CDR3 is 13 residues long. V was cut by 0 bases and J by 2 bases, with 6 bases left in between. In DNA, the CDR3 is TGTGCCAGCAGCTTGGGCGTCGCCTACGAGCAGTACTTC. Translating it yields CASSLGVAYEQYF. The full variable domain, with the rest looked up from reference TRBV5-8 and TRBJ2-7, is EAGVTQSPTHLIKTRGQQATLRCSPISGHTSVYWYQQALGLGLQFLLWYDEGEERNRGNFPPRFSGRQFPNYSSELNVNALELEDSALYLCASSLGVAYEQYFGPGTRLTVT.

V usage is TRBV28 and J usage is TRBJ1-1; 9 bases map to TRBD1. V lost 2 bases to trimming and J lost 10 bases; unmatched junction nucleotides: 5. Germline V gene data show CDR1 as MDHEN and CDR2 as SYDVKM. The CDR3 spans 13 residues. CDR3 DNA sequence: TGTGCCAGCAGTTTACACAGGGGGCCGCGAGCTTTCTTT. Amino acids: CASSLHRGPRAFF.

The chain uses TRBV4-1 and TRBJ1-1; D remains ambiguous. The CDR3 is 17 residues long. Trimming removed 0 bases from V and 5 bases from J, with 19 bases in between. Germline CDR1 reads MGHRA; CDR2 reads YSYEKL. In nucleotides, the CDR3 is TGCGCCAGCAGCCAAGATCTTGGAAGGGTAGGAAGGACTGAAGCTTTCTTT. Translated: CASSQDLGRVGRTEAFF.

The V and J genes are TRBV4-3 and TRBJ2-3; D call uncertain. The length of the CDR3 is 14 residues. The V end was cut by 3 bases, the J end by 5 bases, with 12 bases between. Germline V gives CDR1 LGHNA, CDR2 YSLEER. The CDR3 sequence: CASSQLAVGDTQYF. Written as DNA, the CDR3 is TGCGCCAGCAGCCAGTTGGCGGTCGGAGATACGCAGTATTTT.

The chain is built from TRBV30 and TRBJ2-1; 9 positions match TRBD2. The length of the CDR3 is 15 residues. Germline values: CDR1 GTSNPN, CDR2 SVGIG (reference sequence). With V trimmed by 3 bases and J by 7 bases, 10 bases remained unmatched. The CDR3 sequence is CAWRPGSGSRNEQFF. DNA for the CDR3: TGTGCCTGGAGACCGGGTAGCGGGAGTAGAAATGAGCAGTTCTTC.

The CDR3 protein is CAIKGVSRNSSGNTIYF. CDR3 DNA: TGTGCCATCAAAGGGGTCAGCAGGAACTCCTCTGGAAACACCATATATTTT. The rearrangement links TRBV10-3 to TRBJ1-3; D perhaps matches TRBD1 (5 bases). Germline CDR1 and CDR2: ENHRY and SYGVKD. The germline V and J ends were trimmed by 7 bases and 0 bases, with 19 bases remaining between them. The CDR3 runs 17 residues.

Here the CDR3 DNA reads TGTGCCAGCAGCTTGACAGGGCAGTGGTCTGAAGCTTTCTTT. Translation: CASSLTGQWSEAFF. The V gene is TRBV11-2, the J gene TRBJ1-1, with 7 bases fitting TRBD1. Germline V gives CDR1 SGHAT, CDR2 FQNNGV. J was trimmed by 6 bases and V by 3 bases; bases with no gene match: 7. This CDR3 spans 14 amino acids.

This sequence joins TRBV18 and TRBJ1-2; D gene unclear. Germline-derived CDR1 and CDR2 are KGHSH and LQKENI. Trimming took off 3 bases at V and 4 bases at J, with 9 bases between the two ends. The CDR3 length is 13 residues. The CDR3 loop is CASSPNKTYGYTF. Written as DNA, the CDR3 is TGTGCCAGCTCACCGAACAAGACCTATGGCTACACCTTC.

This clone appeared a few times. The rearrangement uses TRBV4-3 and TRBJ2-7; 7 bases map to TRBD2. J was trimmed by 3 bases and V by 0 bases; bases with no gene match: 8. The CDR3 extends over 16 amino acids. Germline-derived CDR1 and CDR2 are LGHNA and YSLEER. CDR3 coding DNA: TGCGCCAGCAGCCAAGATAGGCTAGCGGATGGCTACGAGCAGTACTTC. Protein: CASSQDRLADGYEQYF.

The chain joins TRBV19 to TRBJ1-1; the match to TRBD1 covers 9 bases. The CDR3 runs 12 residues. V lost 8 bases to trimming and J lost 8 bases; unmatched junction nucleotides: 6. CDR1 LNHDA and CDR2 SQIVND come from the germline V gene (reference sequence). The CDR3 protein is CASRPTGGEAFF. The CDR3 nucleotides are TGTGCCAGTCGCCCGACAGGGGGGGAAGCTTTCTTT.

The chain is built from TRBV6-6 and TRBJ2-7; perhaps TRBD1 as D (5 bases). The CDR3 covers 13 residues. V was cut by 4 bases and J by 3 bases, with 10 bases left in between. CDR1 and CDR2 from the germline V gene are MNHNY and SVGAGI (reference sequence). In nucleotides, the CDR3 is TGTGCCAGCAGTTCCCAGGGCGGCTACGAGCAGTACTTC. As protein: CASSSQGGYEQYF.

The chain combines TRBV5-1 with TRBJ1-6; D is possibly TRBD1 (5 bases). Germline CDR1 SGHRS, CDR2 YFSETQ. The germline V and J ends were trimmed by 6 bases and 9 bases, with 13 bases remaining between them. The CDR3 has 13 residues. The CDR3 sequence is CASTVNRRSPLHF. CDR3 DNA: TGCGCCAGCACCGTAAACAGGCGTTCACCCCTCCACTTT.